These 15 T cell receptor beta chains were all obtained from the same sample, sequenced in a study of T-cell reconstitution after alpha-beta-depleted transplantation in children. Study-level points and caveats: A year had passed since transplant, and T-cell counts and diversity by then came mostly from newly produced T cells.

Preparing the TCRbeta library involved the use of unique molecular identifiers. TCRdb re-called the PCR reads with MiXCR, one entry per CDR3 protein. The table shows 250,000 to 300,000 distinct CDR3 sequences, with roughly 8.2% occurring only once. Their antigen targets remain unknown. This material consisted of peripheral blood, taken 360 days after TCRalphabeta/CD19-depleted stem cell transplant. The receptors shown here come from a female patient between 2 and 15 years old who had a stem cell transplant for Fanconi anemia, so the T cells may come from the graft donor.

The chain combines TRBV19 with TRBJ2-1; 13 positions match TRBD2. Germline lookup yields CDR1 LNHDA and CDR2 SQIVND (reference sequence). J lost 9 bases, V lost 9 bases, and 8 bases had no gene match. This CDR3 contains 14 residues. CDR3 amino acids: CASETSGGAPEQFF. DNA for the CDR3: TGTGCCAGCGAAACTAGCGGGGGGGCCCCTGAGCAGTTCTTC. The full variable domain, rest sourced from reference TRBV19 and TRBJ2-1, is DGGITQSPKYLFRKEGQNVTLSCEQNLNHDAMYWYRQDPGQGLRLIYYSQIVNDFQKGDIAEGYSVSREKKESFPLTVTSAQKNPTAFYLCASETSGGAPEQFFGPGTRLTVL.

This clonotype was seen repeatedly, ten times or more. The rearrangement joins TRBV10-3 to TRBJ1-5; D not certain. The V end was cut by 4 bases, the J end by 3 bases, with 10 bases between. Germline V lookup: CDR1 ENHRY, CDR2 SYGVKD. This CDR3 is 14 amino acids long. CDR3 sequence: CAISGPGFNQPQHF. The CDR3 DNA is TGTGCCATCAGTGGGCCGGGGTTCAATCAGCCCCAGCATTTT.

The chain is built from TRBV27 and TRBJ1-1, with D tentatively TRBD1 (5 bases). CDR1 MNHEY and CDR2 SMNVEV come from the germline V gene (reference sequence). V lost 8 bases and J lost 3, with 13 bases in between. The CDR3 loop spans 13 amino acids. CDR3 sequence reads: CASGGGVDTEAFF. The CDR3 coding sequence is TGTGCCAGCGGGGGGGGAGTGGACACTGAAGCTTTCTTT.

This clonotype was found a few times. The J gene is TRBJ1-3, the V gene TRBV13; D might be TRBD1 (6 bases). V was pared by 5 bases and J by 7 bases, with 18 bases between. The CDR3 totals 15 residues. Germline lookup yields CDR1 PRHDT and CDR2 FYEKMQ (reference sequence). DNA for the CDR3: TGTGCCAGCAGCCCCCGGGGGGCGCTTGGCAACACCATATATTTT. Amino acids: CASSPRGALGNTIYF.

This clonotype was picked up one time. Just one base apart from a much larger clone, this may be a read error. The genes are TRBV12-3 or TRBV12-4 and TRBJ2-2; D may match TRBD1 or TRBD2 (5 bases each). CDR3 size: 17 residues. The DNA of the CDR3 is TGTACCAGCAGTTTTTATGGGGGAGCGGCGAACACCGGGGAGCTGTTTTTT. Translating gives CTSSFYGGAANTGELFF.

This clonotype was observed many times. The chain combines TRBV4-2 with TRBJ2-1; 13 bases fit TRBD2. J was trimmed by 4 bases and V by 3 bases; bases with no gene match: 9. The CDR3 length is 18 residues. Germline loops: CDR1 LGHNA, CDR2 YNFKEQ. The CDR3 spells CASSHHRTSGGLYNEQFF. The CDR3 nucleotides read TGTGCCAGCAGCCATCATCGGACTAGCGGGGGTCTATACAATGAGCAGTTCTTC.

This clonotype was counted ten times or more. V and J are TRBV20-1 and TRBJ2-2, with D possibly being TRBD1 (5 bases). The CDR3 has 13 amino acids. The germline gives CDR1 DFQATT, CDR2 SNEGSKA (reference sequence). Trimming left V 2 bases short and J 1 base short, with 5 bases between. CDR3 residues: CSARQGNTGELFF. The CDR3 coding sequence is TGCAGTGCTAGACAGGGGAACACCGGGGAGCTGTTTTTT.

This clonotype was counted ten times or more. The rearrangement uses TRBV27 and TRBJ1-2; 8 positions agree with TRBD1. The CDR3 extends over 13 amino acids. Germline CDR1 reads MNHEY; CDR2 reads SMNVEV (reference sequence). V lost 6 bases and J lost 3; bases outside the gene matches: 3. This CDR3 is CASRGQGYYGYTF. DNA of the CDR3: TGTGCCAGCAGAGGACAGGGCTACTATGGCTACACCTTC.

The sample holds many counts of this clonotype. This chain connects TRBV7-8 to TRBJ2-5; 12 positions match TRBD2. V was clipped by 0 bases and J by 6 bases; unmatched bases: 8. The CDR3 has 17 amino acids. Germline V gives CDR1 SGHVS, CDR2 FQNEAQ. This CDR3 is CASSLALTSGGTKTQYF. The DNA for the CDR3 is TGTGCCAGCAGCTTAGCCCTCACTAGCGGGGGGACGAAGACCCAGTACTTC.

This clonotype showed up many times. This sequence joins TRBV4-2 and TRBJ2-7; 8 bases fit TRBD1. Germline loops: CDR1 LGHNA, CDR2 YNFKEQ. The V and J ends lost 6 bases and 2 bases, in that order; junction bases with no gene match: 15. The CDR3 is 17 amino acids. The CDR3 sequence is CASRATAHQGAAYEQYF. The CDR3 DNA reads TGTGCCAGCAGAGCGACCGCACATCAGGGGGCCGCCTACGAGCAGTACTTC.

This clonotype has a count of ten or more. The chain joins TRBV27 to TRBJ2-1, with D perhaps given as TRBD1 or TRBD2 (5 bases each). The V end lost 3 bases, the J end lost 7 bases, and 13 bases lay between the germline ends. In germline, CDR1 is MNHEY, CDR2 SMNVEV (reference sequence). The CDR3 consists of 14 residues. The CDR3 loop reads CASSLGVPGNEQFF. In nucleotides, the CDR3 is TGTGCCAGCAGTTTGGGGGTCCCGGGAAATGAGCAGTTCTTC.

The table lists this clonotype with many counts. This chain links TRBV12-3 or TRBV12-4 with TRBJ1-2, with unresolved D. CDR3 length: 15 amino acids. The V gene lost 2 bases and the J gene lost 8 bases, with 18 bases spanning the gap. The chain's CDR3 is CASSLSRVIGRGYTF. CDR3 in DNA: TGTGCCAGCAGTTTATCTCGGGTAATCGGGCGCGGCTACACCTTC.

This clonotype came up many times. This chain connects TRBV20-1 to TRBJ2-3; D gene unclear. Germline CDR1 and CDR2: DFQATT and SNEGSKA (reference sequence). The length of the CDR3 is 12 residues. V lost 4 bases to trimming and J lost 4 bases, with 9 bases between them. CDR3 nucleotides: TGCAGTGCTACCCATAGGGCAGATACGCAGTATTTT. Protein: CSATHRADTQYF.

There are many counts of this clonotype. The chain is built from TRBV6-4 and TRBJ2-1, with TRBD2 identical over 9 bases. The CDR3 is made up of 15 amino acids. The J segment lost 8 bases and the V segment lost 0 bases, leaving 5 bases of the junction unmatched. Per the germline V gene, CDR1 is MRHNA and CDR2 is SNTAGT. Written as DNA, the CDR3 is TGTGCCAGCAGTGACTCGGCGGGAGGGTTTCATGAGCAGTTCTTC. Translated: CASSDSAGGFHEQFF.

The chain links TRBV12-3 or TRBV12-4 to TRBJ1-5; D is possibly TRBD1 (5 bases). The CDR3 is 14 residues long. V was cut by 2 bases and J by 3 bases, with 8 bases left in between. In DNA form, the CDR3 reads TGTGCCAGCAGTTTAATAGGGACCAATCAGCCCCAGCATTTT. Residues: CASSLIGTNQPQHF.